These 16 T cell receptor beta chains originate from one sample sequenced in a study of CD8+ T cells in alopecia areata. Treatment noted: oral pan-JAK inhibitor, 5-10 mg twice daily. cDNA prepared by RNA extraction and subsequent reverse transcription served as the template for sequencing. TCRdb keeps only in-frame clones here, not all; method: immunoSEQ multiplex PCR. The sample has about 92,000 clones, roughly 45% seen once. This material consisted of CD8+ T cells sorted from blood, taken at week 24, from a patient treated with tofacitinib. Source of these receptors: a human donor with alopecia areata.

CDR3 in DNA: TGTGCCAGCAGTTACGGGACAGGTTACGACGAGCAGTACTTC. Its protein is CASSYGTGYDEQYF. J is TRBJ2-7 and V is TRBV6-5; 8 nucleotides match TRBD1. Trimming took 2 bases from V and 5 from J; bases not matched to a gene: 5. Germline CDR1 reads MNHEY; CDR2 reads SVGAGI. The CDR3 sequence is 14 residues long.

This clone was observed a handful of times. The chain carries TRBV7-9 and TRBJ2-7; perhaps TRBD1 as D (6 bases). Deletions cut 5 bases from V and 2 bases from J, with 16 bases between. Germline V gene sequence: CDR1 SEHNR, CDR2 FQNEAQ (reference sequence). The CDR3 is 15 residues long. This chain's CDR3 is CASSARDKLPYEQYF. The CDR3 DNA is TGTGCCAGCAGCGCCCGGGACAAACTACCCTACGAGCAGTACTTC.

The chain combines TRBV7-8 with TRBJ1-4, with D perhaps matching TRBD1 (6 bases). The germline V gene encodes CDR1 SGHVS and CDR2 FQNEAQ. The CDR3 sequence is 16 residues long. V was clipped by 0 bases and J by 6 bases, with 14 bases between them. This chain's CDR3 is CASSLAGGQEDEKLFF. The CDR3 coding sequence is TGTGCCAGCAGCTTAGCAGGGGGACAAGAGGATGAAAAACTGTTTTTT.

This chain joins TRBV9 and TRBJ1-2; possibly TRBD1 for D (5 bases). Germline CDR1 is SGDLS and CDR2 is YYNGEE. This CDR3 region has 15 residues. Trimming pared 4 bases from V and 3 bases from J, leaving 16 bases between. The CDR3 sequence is CASSPPVGVDYGYTF. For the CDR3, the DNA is TGTGCCAGCAGCCCACCCGTGGGGGTGGACTATGGCTACACCTTC.

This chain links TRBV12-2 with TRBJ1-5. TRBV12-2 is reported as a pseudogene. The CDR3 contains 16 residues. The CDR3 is CASRLHGWYSNQPQHF. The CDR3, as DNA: TGTGCAAGTCGCTTGCACGGGTGGTATAGCAATCAGCCCCAGCATTTT.

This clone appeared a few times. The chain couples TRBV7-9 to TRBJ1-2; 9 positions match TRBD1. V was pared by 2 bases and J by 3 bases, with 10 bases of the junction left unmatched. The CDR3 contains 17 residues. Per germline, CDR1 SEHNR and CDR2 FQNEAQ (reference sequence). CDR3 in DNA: TGTGCCAGCAGCTTACTCCGCCCGGGACAGGGCCACTATGGCTACACCTTC. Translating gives CASSLLRPGQGHYGYTF.

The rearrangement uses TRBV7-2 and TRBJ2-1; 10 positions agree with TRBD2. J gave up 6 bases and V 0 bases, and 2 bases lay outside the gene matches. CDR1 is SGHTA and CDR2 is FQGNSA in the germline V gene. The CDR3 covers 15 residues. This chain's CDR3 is CASSLASSGSNEQFF. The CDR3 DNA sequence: TGTGCCAGCAGCTTAGCGTCTAGCGGGAGCAATGAGCAGTTCTTC. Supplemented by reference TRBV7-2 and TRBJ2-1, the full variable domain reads GAGVSQSPSNKVTEKGKDVELRCDPISGHTALYWYRQSLGQGLEFLIYFQGNSAPDKSGLPSDRFSAERTGGSVSTLTIQRTQQEDSAVYLCASSLASSGSNEQFFGPGTRLTVL.

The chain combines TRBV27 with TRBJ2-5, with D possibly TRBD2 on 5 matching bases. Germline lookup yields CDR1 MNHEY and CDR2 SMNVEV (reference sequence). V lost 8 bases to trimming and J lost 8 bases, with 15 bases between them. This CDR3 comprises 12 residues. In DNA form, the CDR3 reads TGTGCCAGCGGGCTGGCCGGGGAAACCCAGTACTTC. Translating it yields CASGLAGETQYF.

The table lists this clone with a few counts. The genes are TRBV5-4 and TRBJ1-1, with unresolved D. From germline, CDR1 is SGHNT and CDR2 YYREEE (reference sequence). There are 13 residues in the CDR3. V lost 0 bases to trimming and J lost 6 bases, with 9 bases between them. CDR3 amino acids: CASSLGPRAEAFF. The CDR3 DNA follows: TGTGCCAGCAGCTTGGGACCACGGGCTGAAGCTTTCTTT.

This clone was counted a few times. The CDR3 coding sequence is TGTGCCAGCAGTTTATCACACGGCAATGAGCAGTTCTTC. This sequence encodes CASSLSHGNEQFF. The chain combines TRBV27 with TRBJ2-1; D is unclear. V gave up 0 bases and J gave up 6 bases, with 6 bases separating them. This CDR3 is built from 13 residues. The V gene's germline CDR1 is MNHEY and CDR2 SMNVEV (reference sequence).

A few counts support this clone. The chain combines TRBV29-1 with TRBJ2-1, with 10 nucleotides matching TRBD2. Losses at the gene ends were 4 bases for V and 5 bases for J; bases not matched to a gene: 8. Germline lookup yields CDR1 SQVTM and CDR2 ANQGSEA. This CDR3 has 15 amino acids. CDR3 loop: CSVGTRTSGDNEQFF. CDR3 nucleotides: TGCAGCGTTGGCACCCGAACTAGCGGGGACAATGAGCAGTTCTTC.

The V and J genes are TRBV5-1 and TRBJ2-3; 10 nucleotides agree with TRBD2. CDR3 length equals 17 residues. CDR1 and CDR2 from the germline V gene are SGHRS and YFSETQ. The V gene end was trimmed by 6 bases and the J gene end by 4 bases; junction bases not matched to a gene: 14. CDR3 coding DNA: TGCGCCAGCACACGAGAACTAGCGGGAAGAATAGCAGATACGCAGTATTTT. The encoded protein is CASTRELAGRIADTQYF. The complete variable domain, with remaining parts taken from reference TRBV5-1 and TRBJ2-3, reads KAGVTQTPRYLIKTRGQQVTLSCSPISGHRSVSWYQQTPGQGLQFLFEYFSETQRNKGNFPGRFSGRQFSNSRSEMNVSTLELGDSALYLCASTRELAGRIADTQYFGPGTRLTVL.

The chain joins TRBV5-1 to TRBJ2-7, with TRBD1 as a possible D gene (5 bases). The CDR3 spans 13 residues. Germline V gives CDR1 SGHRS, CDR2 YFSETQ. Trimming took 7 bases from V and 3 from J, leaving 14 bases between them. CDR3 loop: CASSPQGSYEQYF. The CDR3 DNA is TGCGCCAGCTCTCCGCAGGGTAGCTACGAGCAGTACTTC.

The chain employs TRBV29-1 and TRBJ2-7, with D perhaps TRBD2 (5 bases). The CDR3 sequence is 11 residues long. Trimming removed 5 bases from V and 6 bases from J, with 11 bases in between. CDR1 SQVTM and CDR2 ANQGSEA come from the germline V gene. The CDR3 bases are TGCAGCGTTCGGGATAGTTCCGAGCAGTACTTC. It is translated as CSVRDSSEQYF.

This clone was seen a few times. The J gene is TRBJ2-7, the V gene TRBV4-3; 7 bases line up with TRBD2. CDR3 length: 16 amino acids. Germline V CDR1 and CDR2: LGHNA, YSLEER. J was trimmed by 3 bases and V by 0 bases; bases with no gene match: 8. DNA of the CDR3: TGCGCCAGCAGCCAAGACAGGGCGGGAGCGAGCTACGAGCAGTACTTC. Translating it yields CASSQDRAGASYEQYF.

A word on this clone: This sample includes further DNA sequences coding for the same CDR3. CDR3 in DNA: TGTGCCAGCAGCGCCACAGGGGGAAATCAGCCCCAGCATTTT. This codes for CASSATGGNQPQHF. The chain is built from TRBV7-9 and TRBJ1-5; 8 nucleotides agree with TRBD1. CDR1 and CDR2 (germline): SEHNR, FQNEAQ (reference sequence). V lost 5 bases to trimming and J lost 4 bases; unmatched junction nucleotides: 4. The CDR3 runs 14 residues.